The 24 T cell receptor beta chains below were found in one sample sequenced in a study of a mutant IDH1 vaccine in newly diagnosed glioma. This sample's time point: week 11, during vaccination. In every dose of vaccine, 300 ug of mutant IDH1 20-mer peptide was given alongside topical imiquimod. Their antigens are not known. Profiled with immunoSEQ multiplex PCR; TCRdb holds only in-frame clones, not every one. Of tens of thousands of clones listed, 91% are singletons. Sequencing was performed on PBMCs, taken from a glioma patient whose treatment included an IDH1 peptide vaccine. These receptors all come from a man in his fifties or sixties with glioma.

The chain combines TRBV30 with TRBJ2-7; D ambiguous. Germline V gene data show CDR1 as GTSNPN and CDR2 as SVGIG (reference sequence). This CDR3 is built from 12 residues. V lost 0 bases, J lost 1 base, and 4 bases lay in between. The CDR3 region has the DNA TGTGCCTGGAGTGTGGGGTCCTACGAGCAGTACTTC. The encoded protein is CAWSVGSYEQYF.

This clone was counted once. The chain joins TRBV18 to TRBJ1-1, with TRBD1 matching over 11 bases. The length of the CDR3 is 17 residues. Trimming took 3 bases from V and 0 from J; bases not matched to a gene: 6. Per germline, CDR1 KGHSH and CDR2 LQKENI. The CDR3, as DNA: TGTGCCAGCTCACCCGGACAGGGGGCTTTAATGAACACTGAAGCTTTCTTT. Amino acids: CASSPGQGALMNTEAFF.

CDR3 in amino acids: CASSLGGGRATDTQYF. CDR3 in DNA: TGCGCCAGCAGCTTGGGGGGCGGGAGGGCCACAGATACGCAGTATTTT. The rearrangement links TRBV5-1 to TRBJ2-3; 9 bases are shared with TRBD2. V trimming: 0 bases; J trimming: 2 bases; junction bases outside the gene matches: 4. The CDR3 consists of 16 residues. Per the germline V gene, CDR1 is SGHRS and CDR2 is YFSETQ.

This sequence joins TRBV2 and TRBJ2-5; D is unresolved. The CDR3 spans 13 residues. Germline CDR1 is SNHLY and CDR2 is FYNNEI. V was clipped by 3 bases and J by 0 bases, with 5 bases between them. CDR3 sequence (DNA): TGTGCCAGCAGTGAGTCGGACCAAGAGACCCAGTACTTC. Its translation is CASSESDQETQYF.

This clone was recorded once. The chain couples TRBV7-2 to TRBJ1-3; D is perhaps TRBD1 (5 bases). Germline V lookup: CDR1 SGHTA, CDR2 FQGNSA. CDR3 length: 15 amino acids. V was cut by 4 bases and J by 5 bases, with 15 bases left in between. CDR3 protein: CASSSARDARNTIYF. The CDR3 DNA is TGTGCCAGCAGCTCCGCCAGGGATGCGCGAAACACCATATATTTT.

The chain carries TRBV28 and TRBJ1-6; a weak D match, TRBD1 (5 bases). Looked up from germline, CDR1 is MDHEN and CDR2 is SYDVKM. Trimming removed 1 base at V and 10 bases at J, with 17 bases between. There are 16 residues in the CDR3. CDR3 in DNA: TGTGCCAGCAGTTTATCTGCCACAGGTCGGCGGTCACCCCTCCACTTT. This translates into CASSLSATGRRSPLHF.

This clone was seen only once. V gene TRBV7-9 combines with J gene TRBJ2-5, with D maybe TRBD2 (6 bases). In germline, CDR1 is SEHNR, CDR2 FQNEAQ (reference sequence). The CDR3 contains 14 residues. Between the trimmed V and J ends, which lost 1 base and 9 bases, there was a span of 15 bases. CDR3: CASSLGAGKGAQYF. The DNA of the CDR3 is TGTGCCAGCAGCTTAGGGGCGGGGAAAGGGGCCCAGTACTTC.

The genes are TRBV29-1 and TRBJ2-5; D gene uncertain. CDR3 length equals 13 residues. Trimming removed 6 bases from V and 1 base from J, with 12 bases in between. Germline V gives CDR1 SQVTM, CDR2 ANQGSEA. CDR3 bases: TGCAGCGTCCTTCGAGGACGCCAAGAGACCCAGTACTTC. This gives the protein CSVLRGRQETQYF.

The V and J genes are TRBV9 and TRBJ2-3, with D maybe TRBD1 (5 bases). The V gene lost 0 bases and the J gene lost 4 bases, with 15 bases spanning the gap. The CDR3 has 16 residues. Germline values: CDR1 SGDLS, CDR2 YYNGEE. The CDR3 DNA sequence: TGTGCCAGCAGCGTAGGTCCCCGCACAGGTGCAGATACGCAGTATTTT. It encodes CASSVGPRTGADTQYF.

V and J are TRBV27 and TRBJ1-3; unclear D gene. The V end lost 2 bases, the J end lost 9 bases, and 11 bases lay between the germline ends. Germline loops: CDR1 MNHEY, CDR2 SMNVEV (reference sequence). There are 13 residues in the CDR3. CDR3 sequence reads: CASSLGPRGTIYF. The CDR3 nucleotides are TGTGCCAGCAGTTTAGGCCCCCGGGGCACCATATATTTT.

This CDR3 reads CASSPGTVDEQFF. The CDR3 DNA is TGTGCCAGCAGCCCAGGGACAGTGGATGAGCAGTTCTTC. The chain combines TRBV5-4 with TRBJ2-1; 7 bases fit TRBD1. V was clipped by 4 bases and J by 8 bases; unmatched bases: 6. Germline V gives CDR1 SGHNT, CDR2 YYREEE (reference sequence). The CDR3 runs to 13 residues.

The chain combines TRBV7-9 with TRBJ1-1; D call uncertain. The germline V gene has CDR1 SEHNR and CDR2 FQNEAQ (reference sequence). CDR3 length: 13 residues. V lost 5 bases and J 5 bases, leaving 12 bases between the germline ends. The CDR3 is CASSPPLKTEAFF. The CDR3 coding sequence is TGTGCCAGCAGCCCCCCACTTAAGACTGAAGCTTTCTTT. Based on the CDR3 plus reference TRBV7-9 and TRBJ1-1, the full variable domain is DTGVSQNPRHKITKRGQNVTFRCDPISEHNRLYWYRQTLGQGPEFLTYFQNEAQLEKSRLLSDRFSAERPKGSFSTLEIQRTEQGDSAMYLCASSPPLKTEAFFGQGTRLTVV.

This clone has just one count. The chain employs TRBV6-5 and TRBJ1-4, with 7 bases aligning to TRBD1. The CDR3 contains 14 residues. Trimming removed 6 bases from V and 7 bases from J; junction bases left unmatched: 8. The germline V gene encodes CDR1 MNHEY and CDR2 SVGAGI. DNA of the CDR3: TGTGCCAGCAGGCTTCAGGGGGTGGGTGAAAAACTGTTTTTT. Residues: CASRLQGVGEKLFF.

This clone was detected once. The chain joins TRBV5-1 to TRBJ2-7; the D gene is possibly TRBD2 (6 bases). Between the trimmed V and J ends, which lost 4 bases and 7 bases, there was a span of 18 bases. The V gene's germline CDR1 is SGHRS and CDR2 YFSETQ. This CDR3 has 14 residues. The CDR3 nucleotides read TGCGCCAGCAGCCCGGCGGGGAACTCGGGGGAGCAGTACTTC. It is translated as CASSPAGNSGEQYF. The variable domain in full, completed from reference TRBV5-1 and TRBJ2-7, reads KAGVTQTPRYLIKTRGQQVTLSCSPISGHRSVSWYQQTPGQGLQFLFEYFSETQRNKGNFPGRFSGRQFSNSRSEMNVSTLELGDSALYLCASSPAGNSGEQYFGPGTRLTVT.

The chain's CDR3 is CASSVRDRSNGGQFF. The CDR3 bases are TGTGCCAGCAGCGTCCGGGACAGGTCCAACGGGGGGCAGTTCTTC. The V gene is TRBV7-9, the J gene TRBJ2-1; 8 bases agree with TRBD1. Germline V lookup: CDR1 SEHNR, CDR2 FQNEAQ (reference sequence). With 5 bases clipped from V and 12 bases from J, the junction kept 15 bases outside the gene matches. This CDR3 is built from 15 residues.

The rearrangement links TRBV6-5 to TRBJ1-4; D gene unclear. V shed 2 bases and J shed 0 bases, with 7 bases lying between them. CDR3 size: 15 residues. The germline V gene has CDR1 MNHEY and CDR2 SVGAGI. The CDR3 nucleotides are TGTGCCAGCAGTTACGACGGAACAACTAATGAAAAACTGTTTTTT. Protein: CASSYDGTTNEKLFF.

This chain uses TRBV11-2 with TRBJ1-1, with 9 nucleotides matching TRBD1. The V segment lost 4 bases and the J segment 5 bases; nucleotides outside the gene matches: 8. The CDR3 length is 15 residues. Germline lookup yields CDR1 SGHAT and CDR2 FQNNGV. The CDR3 DNA reads as TGTGCCAGCAGCTCTTACAGGGGGCAGAGGACTGAAGCTTTCTTT. It codes for CASSSYRGQRTEAFF.

V and J are TRBV5-1 and TRBJ2-7; 14 positions match TRBD2. V lost 5 bases to trimming and J lost 6 bases; unmatched junction nucleotides: 13. CDR1 and CDR2 (germline): SGHRS, YFSETQ. The CDR3 is made up of 17 amino acids. The DNA for the CDR3 is TGCGCCAGCAGTCGAACTGGAGGGACTAGCGGGGGCGCCGAGCAGTACTTC. This codes for CASSRTGGTSGGAEQYF.

The J gene is TRBJ2-2, the V gene TRBV7-2; D remains unclear. With 1 base removed from V and 6 bases from J, the gap between germline ends came to 18 bases. From germline, CDR1 is SGHTA and CDR2 FQGNSA. The CDR3 is 17 residues long. CDR3 sequence (DNA): TGTGCCAGCAGCTTAGAACCGAGACTCCGCTTCTCCGGGGAGCTGTTTTTT. Amino acids: CASSLEPRLRFSGELFF. Drawing the rest from reference TRBV7-2 and TRBJ2-2, the complete variable domain is GAGVSQSPSNKVTEKGKDVELRCDPISGHTALYWYRQSLGQGLEFLIYFQGNSAPDKSGLPSDRFSAERTGGSVSTLTIQRTQQEDSAVYLCASSLEPRLRFSGELFFGEGSRLTVL.

The chain joins TRBV9 to TRBJ1-2, with 9 bases lining up with TRBD1. Losses at the gene ends were 2 bases for V and 5 bases for J; bases not matched to a gene: 4. The CDR3 contains 14 residues. CDR1 is SGDLS, CDR2 YYNGEE, per germline. The CDR3 loop reads CASSVGTGPYGYTF. DNA for the CDR3: TGTGCCAGCAGCGTGGGGACAGGGCCTTATGGCTACACCTTC.

The chain combines TRBV6-6 with TRBJ1-5; D is unresolved. V was trimmed by 6 bases and J by 6 bases, leaving 12 bases between them. The CDR3 runs to 13 residues. The germline V gene encodes CDR1 MNHNY and CDR2 SVGAGI (reference sequence). The CDR3 reads CASSSTDGQPQHF. The CDR3 nucleotides are TGTGCCAGCAGCAGTACCGACGGTCAGCCCCAGCATTTT.

The chain is built from TRBV21-1 and TRBJ2-1; the listed D gene, TRBD2, was not tested against the DNA. TRBV21-1 is shown as a pseudogene. The CDR3 spans 22 residues. The CDR3 region is CASSNMLGARLKLASPDNEQFF. The CDR3 region has the DNA TGTGCCAGCAGCAATATGCTGGGGGCTCGGTTAAAACTAGCGTCCCCTGACAATGAGCAGTTCTTC.

This chain uses TRBV19 with TRBJ1-2, with TRBD1 identical over 7 bases. Trimming took 7 bases from V and 0 from J; bases not matched to a gene: 5. In germline, CDR1 is LNHDA, CDR2 SQIVND (reference sequence). The CDR3 has 14 amino acids. The CDR3 DNA is TGTGCCAGTAAGGGGACAGCAACTAACTATGGCTACACCTTC. Amino acids: CASKGTATNYGYTF. Complete variable domain (other parts from reference TRBV19 and TRBJ1-2): DGGITQSPKYLFRKEGQNVTLSCEQNLNHDAMYWYRQDPGQGLRLIYYSQIVNDFQKGDIAEGYSVSREKKESFPLTVTSAQKNPTAFYLCASKGTATNYGYTFGSGTRLTVV.

This clone was recorded only once. V and J are TRBV6-5 and TRBJ2-7; the D is unclear. This CDR3 has 14 residues. CDR1 and CDR2 from the germline V gene are MNHEY and SVGAGI. V was shortened by 2 bases and J by 5 bases, with 13 bases between the two germline ends. The CDR3 DNA reads TGTGCCAGCAGTTACGGCCCCGGCCTTGACGAGCAGTACTTC. It codes for CASSYGPGLDEQYF.